The TCR beta chain described here comes from a study of molecular identifiers for immune sequencing clone quantification (dated by TCRdb to 2016 to 2019). Regarding the study in general: In a replicate experiment, RNA from roughly 21,000 or 96,000 naive CD8 T cells was split into five aliquots, four of which were sequenced. The study was a methods study using CD8 T cells to benchmark molecular-identifier clustering-based TCR repertoire sequencing (MIDCIRS) and TCR RNA copy counting. Study-wide findings and limitations: In CMV-specific effector cells, clones with more than 20 RNA copies accounted for over 99% of molecules, whereas in naive cells such clones accounted for under 1%. The sizes of highly expanded clones could end up underestimated when identical TCR molecules share a barcode. Modeling indicated approximately 3.1 TCR RNA copies recovered per cell, compared with about ten by digital PCR, which implies a capture efficiency of approximately 30%. Spiked-in Jurkat TCR RNA equal to a single cell's worth was reported to be detectable even within one million naive CD8 T cells. When barcode sub-clustering was omitted, TCR diversity was inflated by chimeric consensus sequences, with chimeras reaching as high as 47%. Naive libraries contained spiked-in Jurkat TCR RNA (approximately nine copies' worth), which is not part of the donor repertoire.

Libraries of naive CD8 T cells were built from around 20,000 to 990,000 sorted cells, with 10%, 30% or 50% of the purified RNA used. On a BD FACSAria II, naive CD8 T cells were FACS-sorted as CD8+CD4-CCR7+CD45RA+ and collected into RLT Plus buffer. To test detection sensitivity, Jurkat RNA equal to 9 to 10 TCR copies was added to samples of about 20,000-1,000,000 naive CD8 T cells. Enrichment of CD8 T cells was performed with RosetteSep CD8+ T Cell Enrichment Cocktail and Ficoll-Paque, after which ACK red cell lysis was carried out. Sequences DFQATT (CDR1) and SNEGSKA (CDR2) are obtained from the germline V gene (reference sequence). V sheds 1 base and J sheds 0 bases, leaving 11 bases between their ends. The CDR3 measures 15 amino acids from cysteine to phenylalanine. Just CDR3 DNA is preserved here, 45 bases in frame from base 1. A note on this clonotype: No cognate antigen has been identified for it. No quality values exist for individual bases; no much larger clone is one base distant.

The library came from PCR. Reads for this sample came from a NextSeq 500. Bulk TCR libraries were generated as previously described, with the TCR primers listed in Table S5 used. The Qiagen AllPrep DNA/RNA kit was used to purify total RNA. Before any analysis, reads coming from multiple sequencing runs of the same library were combined into one pool. In the authors' own workflow: Only reads with exact TCR constant sequence were kept, trimmed to 150 nt, and grouped by their 12-nt molecular barcodes. Within each barcode group, reads were sub-clustered at a 15% Levenshtein threshold, and quality-weighted consensus sequences were built per RNA molecule. Non-functional sequences were removed, as were lower-count sequences one edit away from another. Based on fitting two negative binomial distributions, any barcode sub-cluster with under 20% of the maximum read count was discarded. In-frame beta chains were kept once TCRdb had trimmed the public reads at Q25 with fastp and called clones with MiXCR. Identical CDR3 protein sequences are pooled into one entry, listed with their most common genes and DNA. The V and J calls and clone size come from TCRdb's table, not from the authors' own analysis. In all, the sample holds over 550,000 distinct CDR3 sequences, and 25% of those were seen once. The ten most abundant clones make up 0.7% to 0.95% of the sample.

The sequence is built from TRBV20-1 and TRBJ2-3; a tentative D match to TRBD2 spans 5 bases. This clonotype originated in a human donor in good health. Some libraries in this study had Jurkat cell RNA spiked in. Specimen: naive CD8+ T cells from blood, with Jurkat cell RNA spiked in. Per the publication, the cell subset or site label means: FACS-sorted CD8+CD4-CCR7+CD45RA+ naive T cells. CDR3 reads: CSARVSAGSTDTQYF. The DNA reads as follows: TGCAGTGCTAGAGTTAGCGCGGGCAGCACAGATACGCAGTATTTT.